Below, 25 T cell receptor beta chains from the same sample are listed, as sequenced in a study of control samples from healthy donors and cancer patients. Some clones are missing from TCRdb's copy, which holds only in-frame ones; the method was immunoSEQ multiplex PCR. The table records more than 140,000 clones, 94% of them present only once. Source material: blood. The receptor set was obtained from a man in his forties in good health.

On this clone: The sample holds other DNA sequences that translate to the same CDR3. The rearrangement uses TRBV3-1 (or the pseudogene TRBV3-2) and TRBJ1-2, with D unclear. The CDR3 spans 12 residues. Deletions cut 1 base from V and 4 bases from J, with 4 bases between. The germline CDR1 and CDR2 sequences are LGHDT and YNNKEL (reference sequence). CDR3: CASSQGGYGYTF. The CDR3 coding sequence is TGTGCCAGCAGCCAAGGCGGCTATGGCTACACCTTC.

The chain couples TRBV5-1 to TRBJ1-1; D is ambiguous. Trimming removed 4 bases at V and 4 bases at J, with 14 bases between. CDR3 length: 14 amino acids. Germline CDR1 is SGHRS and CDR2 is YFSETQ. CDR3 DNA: TGCGCCAGCAGCCAAGGAAGATCGGGCACTGAAGCTTTCTTT. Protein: CASSQGRSGTEAFF. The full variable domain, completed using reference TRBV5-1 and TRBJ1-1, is KAGVTQTPRYLIKTRGQQVTLSCSPISGHRSVSWYQQTPGQGLQFLFEYFSETQRNKGNFPGRFSGRQFSNSRSEMNVSTLELGDSALYLCASSQGRSGTEAFFGQGTRLTVV.

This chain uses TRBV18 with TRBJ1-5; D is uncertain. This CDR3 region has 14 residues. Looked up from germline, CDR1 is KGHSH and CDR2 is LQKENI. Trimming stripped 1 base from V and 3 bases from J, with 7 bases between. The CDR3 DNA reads TGTGCCAGCTCACCACGGAGGGACAATCAGCCCCAGCATTTT. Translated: CASSPRRDNQPQHF.

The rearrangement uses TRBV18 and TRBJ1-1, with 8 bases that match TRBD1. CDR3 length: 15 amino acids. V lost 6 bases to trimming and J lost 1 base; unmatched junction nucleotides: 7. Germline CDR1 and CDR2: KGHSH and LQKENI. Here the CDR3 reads CASSVDRGQNTEAFF. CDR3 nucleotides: TGTGCCAGCTCTGTTGACAGGGGTCAGAACACTGAAGCTTTCTTT.

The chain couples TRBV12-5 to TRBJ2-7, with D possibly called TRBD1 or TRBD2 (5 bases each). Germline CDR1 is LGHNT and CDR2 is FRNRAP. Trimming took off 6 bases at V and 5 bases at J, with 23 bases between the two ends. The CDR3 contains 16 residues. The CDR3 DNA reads TGTGCTAGTGGAAGAAATATCCCGGGACGAAAGAACGAGCAGTACTTC. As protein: CASGRNIPGRKNEQYF.

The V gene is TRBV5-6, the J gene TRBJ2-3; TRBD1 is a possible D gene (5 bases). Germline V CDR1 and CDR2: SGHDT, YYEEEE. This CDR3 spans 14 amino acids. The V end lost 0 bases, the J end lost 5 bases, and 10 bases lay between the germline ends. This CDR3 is CASSLGAGLDTQYF. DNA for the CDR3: TGTGCCAGCAGCTTGGGGGCAGGGTTAGATACGCAGTATTTT.

CDR3 in amino acids: CASSDRSSGANVLTF. CDR3 DNA sequence: TGTGCCAGCAGCGATCGATCCTCTGGGGCCAACGTCCTGACTTTC. V and J are TRBV9 and TRBJ2-6; D is unclear. Germline loops: CDR1 SGDLS, CDR2 YYNGEE. The CDR3 length is 15 residues. V dropped 3 bases and J dropped 0 bases, with 7 bases sitting between them. The variable domain in full, with the rest retrieved from reference TRBV9 and TRBJ2-6, is DSGVTQTPKHLITATGQRVTLRCSPRSGDLSVYWYQQSLDQGLQFLIQYYNGEERAKGNILERFSAQQFPDLHSELNLSSLELGDSALYFCASSDRSSGANVLTFGAGSRLTVL.

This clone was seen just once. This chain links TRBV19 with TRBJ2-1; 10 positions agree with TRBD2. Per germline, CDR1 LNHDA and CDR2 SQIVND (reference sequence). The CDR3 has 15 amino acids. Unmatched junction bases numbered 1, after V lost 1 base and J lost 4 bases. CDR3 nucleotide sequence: TGTGCCAGTAGTATAGCTAGCGGGGGATACAATGAGCAGTTCTTC. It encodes CASSIASGGYNEQFF.

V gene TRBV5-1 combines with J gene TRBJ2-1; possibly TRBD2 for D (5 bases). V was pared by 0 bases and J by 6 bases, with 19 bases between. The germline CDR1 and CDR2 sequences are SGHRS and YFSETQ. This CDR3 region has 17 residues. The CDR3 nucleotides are TGCGCCAGCAGCTTGGGGCCTCGGGATCCGTCGATCAATGAGCAGTTCTTC. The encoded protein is CASSLGPRDPSINEQFF.

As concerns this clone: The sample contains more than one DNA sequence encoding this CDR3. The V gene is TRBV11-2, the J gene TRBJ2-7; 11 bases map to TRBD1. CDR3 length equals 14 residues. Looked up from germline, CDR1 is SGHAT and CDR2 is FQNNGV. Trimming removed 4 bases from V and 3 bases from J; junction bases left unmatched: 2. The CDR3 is CASSSGTGGYEQYF. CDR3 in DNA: TGTGCCAGCAGCTCCGGGACAGGGGGCTACGAGCAGTACTTC.

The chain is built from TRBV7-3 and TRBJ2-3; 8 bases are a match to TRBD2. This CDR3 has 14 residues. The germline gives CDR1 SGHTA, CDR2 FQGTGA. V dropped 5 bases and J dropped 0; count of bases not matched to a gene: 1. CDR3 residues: CASSPSGSTDTQYF. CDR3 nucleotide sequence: TGTGCCAGCAGCCCTAGCGGGAGCACAGATACGCAGTATTTT. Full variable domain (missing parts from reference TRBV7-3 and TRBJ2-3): GAGVSQTPSNKVTEKGKYVELRCDPISGHTALYWYRQSLGQGPEFLIYFQGTGAADDSGLPNDRFFAVRPEGSVSTLKIQRTERGDSAVYLCASSPSGSTDTQYFGPGTRLTVL.

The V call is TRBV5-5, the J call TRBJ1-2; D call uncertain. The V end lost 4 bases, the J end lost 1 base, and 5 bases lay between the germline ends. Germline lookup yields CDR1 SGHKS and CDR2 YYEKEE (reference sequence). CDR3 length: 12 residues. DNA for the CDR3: TGTGCCAGCAGCACAGTTAACTATGGCTACACCTTC. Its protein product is CASSTVNYGYTF.

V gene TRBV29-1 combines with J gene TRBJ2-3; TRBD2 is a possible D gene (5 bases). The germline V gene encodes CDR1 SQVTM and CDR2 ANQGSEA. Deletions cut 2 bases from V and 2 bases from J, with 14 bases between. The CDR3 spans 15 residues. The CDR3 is CSVERGESHTDTQYF. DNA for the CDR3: TGCAGCGTTGAACGGGGTGAATCCCACACAGATACGCAGTATTTT.

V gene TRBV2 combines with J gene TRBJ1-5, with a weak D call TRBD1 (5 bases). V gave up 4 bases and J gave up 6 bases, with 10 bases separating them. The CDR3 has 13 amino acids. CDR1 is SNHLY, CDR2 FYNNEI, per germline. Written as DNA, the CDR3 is TGTGCCAGCAGTGTGGGGCATAGTCAGCCCCAGCATTTT. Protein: CASSVGHSQPQHF.

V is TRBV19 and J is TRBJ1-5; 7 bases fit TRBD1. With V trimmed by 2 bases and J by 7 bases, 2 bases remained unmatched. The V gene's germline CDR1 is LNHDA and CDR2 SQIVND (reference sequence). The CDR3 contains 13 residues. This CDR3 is CASSIQGEQPQHF. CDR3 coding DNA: TGTGCCAGTAGTATACAGGGGGAACAGCCCCAGCATTTT.

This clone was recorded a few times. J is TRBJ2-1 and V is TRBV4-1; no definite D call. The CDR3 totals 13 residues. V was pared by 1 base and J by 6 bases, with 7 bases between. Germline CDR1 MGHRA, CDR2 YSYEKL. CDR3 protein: CASSQVNRNEQFF. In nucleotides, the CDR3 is TGCGCCAGCAGCCAAGTCAACCGCAATGAGCAGTTCTTC.

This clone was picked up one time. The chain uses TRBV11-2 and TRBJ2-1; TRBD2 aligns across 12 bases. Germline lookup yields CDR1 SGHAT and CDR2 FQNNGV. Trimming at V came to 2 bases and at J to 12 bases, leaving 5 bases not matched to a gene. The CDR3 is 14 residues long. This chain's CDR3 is CASSLSTSGGWQFF. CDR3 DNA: TGTGCCAGCAGCTTATCGACTAGCGGGGGTTGGCAGTTCTTC. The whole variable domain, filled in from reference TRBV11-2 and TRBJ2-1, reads EAGVAQSPRYKIIEKRQSVAFWCNPISGHATLYWYQQILGQGPKLLIQFQNNGVVDDSQLPKDRFSAERLKGVDSTLKIQPAKLEDSAVYLCASSLSTSGGWQFFGPGTRLTVL.

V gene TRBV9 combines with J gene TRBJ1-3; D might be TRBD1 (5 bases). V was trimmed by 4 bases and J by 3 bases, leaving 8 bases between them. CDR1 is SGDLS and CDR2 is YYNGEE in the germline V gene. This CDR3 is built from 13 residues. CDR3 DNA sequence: TGTGCCAGCAGCAGGGGCAGTGGAAACACCATATATTTT. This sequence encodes CASSRGSGNTIYF. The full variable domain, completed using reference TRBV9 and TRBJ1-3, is DSGVTQTPKHLITATGQRVTLRCSPRSGDLSVYWYQQSLDQGLQFLIQYYNGEERAKGNILERFSAQQFPDLHSELNLSSLELGDSALYFCASSRGSGNTIYFGEGSWLTVV.

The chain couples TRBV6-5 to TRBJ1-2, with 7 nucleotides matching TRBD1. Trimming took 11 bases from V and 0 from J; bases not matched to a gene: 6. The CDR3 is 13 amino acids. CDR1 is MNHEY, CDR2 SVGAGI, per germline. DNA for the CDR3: TGTGCCGTACAGGGGAGGACTAACTATGGCTACACCTTC. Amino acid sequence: CAVQGRTNYGYTF.

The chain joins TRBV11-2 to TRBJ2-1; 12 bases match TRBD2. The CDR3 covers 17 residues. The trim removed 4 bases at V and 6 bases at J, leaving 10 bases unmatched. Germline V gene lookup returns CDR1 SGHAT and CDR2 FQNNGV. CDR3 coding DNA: TGTGCCAGCAGCTACCCCCCCGGACTAGCGGGGAGCAATGAGCAGTTCTTC. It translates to CASSYPPGLAGSNEQFF.

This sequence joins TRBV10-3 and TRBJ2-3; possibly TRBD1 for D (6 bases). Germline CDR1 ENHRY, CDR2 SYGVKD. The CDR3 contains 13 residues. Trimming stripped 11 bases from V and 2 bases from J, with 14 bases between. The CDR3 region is CASRTEDTDTQYF. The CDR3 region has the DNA TGTGCCTCCAGGACAGAAGACACAGATACGCAGTATTTT.

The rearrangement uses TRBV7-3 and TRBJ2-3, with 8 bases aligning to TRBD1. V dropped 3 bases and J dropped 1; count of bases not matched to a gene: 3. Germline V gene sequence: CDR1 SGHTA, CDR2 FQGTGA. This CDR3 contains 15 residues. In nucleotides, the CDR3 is TGTGCCAGCAGCTTTACAGGGGGAGGCACAGATACGCAGTATTTT. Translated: CASSFTGGGTDTQYF.

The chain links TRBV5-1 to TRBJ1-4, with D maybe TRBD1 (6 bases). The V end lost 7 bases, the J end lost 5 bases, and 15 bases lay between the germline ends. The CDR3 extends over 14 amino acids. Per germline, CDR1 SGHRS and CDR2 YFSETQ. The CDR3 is CASSRGGPNEKLFF. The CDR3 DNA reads TGCGCCAGCTCGCGAGGGGGGCCGAATGAAAAACTGTTTTTT.

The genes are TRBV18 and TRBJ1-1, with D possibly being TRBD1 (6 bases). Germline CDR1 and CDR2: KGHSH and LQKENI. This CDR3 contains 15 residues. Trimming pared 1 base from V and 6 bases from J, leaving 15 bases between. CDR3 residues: CASSPQGGAFPEAFF. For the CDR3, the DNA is TGTGCCAGCTCACCACAGGGGGGCGCGTTTCCTGAAGCTTTCTTT.

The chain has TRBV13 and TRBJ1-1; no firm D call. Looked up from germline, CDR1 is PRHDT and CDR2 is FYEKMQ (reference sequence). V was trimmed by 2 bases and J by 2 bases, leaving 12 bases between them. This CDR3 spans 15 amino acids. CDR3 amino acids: CASSLLQGLNTEAFF. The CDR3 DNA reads TGTGCCAGCAGCTTACTACAAGGACTTAACACTGAAGCTTTCTTT. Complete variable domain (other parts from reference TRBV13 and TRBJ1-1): AAGVIQSPRHLIKEKRETATLKCYPIPRHDTVYWYQQGPGQDPQFLISFYEKMQSDKGSIPDRFSAQQFSDYHSELNMSSLELGDSALYFCASSLLQGLNTEAFFGQGTRLTVV.